This is a list of T cell receptor beta chains from one sample in a study of OX40 agonist ivuxolimab in advanced cancers. TCRdb's copy holds only in-frame clones and misses some; the assay was immunoSEQ multiplex PCR. The sample carries 100,000 or so clones, over 75% recorded once. Material: CD4+ or CD8+ T cells sorted from blood, obtained in a trial of the OX40 agonist ivuxolimab. These receptors were obtained from an adult with an advanced solid tumor such as melanoma, head and neck, liver or kidney cancer. The CDR3 runs from the conserved cysteine through the conserved F or W. Each record gives: V gene, CDR3 length, D gene, clone size, J gene, CDR3 DNA, CDR3 protein. D genes are given only for firm matches. The listing skips clone size in some rows; elsewhere it reads once, few, many or a size class.

>TRBV10-3|14|.|few|TRBJ2-7
TGTGCCATCAGTGGGGGCCATGTCTCCTACGAGCAGTACTTC
CAISGGHVSYEQYF
>TRBV19|15|.|.|TRBJ2-3
TGTGCCAGTAGTAGCGGGGACACGAGAAGGGATACGCAGTATTTT
CASSSGDTRRDTQYF
>TRBV7-8|15|.|.|TRBJ2-1
TGTGCCAGCAGCTTAAGTAGTAGCTCCTACAATGAGCAGTTCTTC
CASSLSSSSYNEQFF
>TRBV5-1|16|.|.|TRBJ2-5
TGCGCCAGCAGCTTGGCCCTAGGGCGGGACCTAGAGACCCAGTACTTC
CASSLALGRDLETQYF
>TRBV29-1|12|.|.|TRBJ1-2
TGCAGCGTCCTTGGGGGATACTATGGCTACACCTTC
CSVLGGYYGYTF
>TRBV6-1|15|TRBD2|.|TRBJ2-1
TGTGCCAGCAGCCCAACTAGCGGGCCTAACAATGAGCAGTTCTTC
CASSPTSGPNNEQFF
>TRBV29-1|16|TRBD2|.|TRBJ2-3
TGCAGCGTTGGGGGACTAGCGGGGGCGGGCCCAGATACGCAGTATTTT
CSVGGLAGAGPDTQYF
>TRBV5-6|17|.|.|TRBJ2-6
TGTGCCAGCAGCTCGATGACAGGAGCCTCTGGGGCCAACGTCCTGACTTTC
CASSSMTGASGANVLTF
>TRBV5-4|12|.|.|TRBJ2-7
TGTGCCAGCAGCTTGGACTACTACGAGCAGTACTTC
CASSLDYYEQYF
>TRBV19|14|.|.|TRBJ1-5
TGTGCCACCTCCGGGACAATTCAGTCTCAGCCCCAGCATTTT
CATSGTIQSQPQHF
>TRBV19|14|TRBD1|.|TRBJ2-7
TGTGCCAGTAGTTCCCGACAGGGATCCTACGAGCAGTACTTC
CASSSRQGSYEQYF
>TRBV5-1|16|.|.|TRBJ1-5
TGCGCCAGCAGCCCTGGGGGCCCCCCGTTGGGTCAGCCCCAGCATTTT
CASSPGGPPLGQPQHF
>TRBV19|13|TRBD1|.|TRBJ1-2
TGTGCCAGTACCAGGGGGCCCGACTATGGCTACACCTTC
CASTRGPDYGYTF
>TRBV7-9|15|TRBD1|.|TRBJ2-1
TGTGCCAGCAGCCTCGGACAGGCCCTGGGCAATGAGCAGTTCTTC
CASSLGQALGNEQFF
>TRBV5-1|15|TRBD2|.|TRBJ2-5
TGCGCCAGCAGCCGGGCGGGAGGAGGGGAAGAGACCCAGTACTTC
CASSRAGGGEETQYF
>TRBV7-2|15|TRBD1|.|TRBJ2-7
TGTGCCAGCAGGGAAGGGACAGGGTGGCCCTACGAGCAGTACTTC
CASREGTGWPYEQYF
>TRBV30|14|.|.|TRBJ2-2
TGTGCCTGGAGTGTACAAGTAGGGACCGGGGAGCTGTTTTTT
CAWSVQVGTGELFF
>TRBV15|15|TRBD2|.|TRBJ2-7
TGTGCCACCAGCAGACCGGGACTAGCGATCAACGAGCAGTACTTC
CATSRPGLAINEQYF
>TRBV28|15|TRBD1|once|TRBJ2-7
TGTGCCAGCAGTCGTACCGGACAGGGGGCGAGAGAGCAGTACTTC
CASSRTGQGAREQYF
>TRBV2|16|TRBD2|.|TRBJ2-2
TGTGCCAGCAGTGAATCTGGACTAGGTTGGACCGGGGAGCTGTTTTTT
CASSESGLGWTGELFF
>TRBV29-1|10|.|.|TRBJ2-1
TGCAGCGTTCTGCGGAATGAGCAGTTCTTC
CSVLRNEQFF
>TRBV6-6|15|.|.|TRBJ2-3
TGTGCCAGCGCACGGGGGCGGGTGGGCTCAGATACGCAGTATTTT
CASARGRVGSDTQYF
>TRBV5-1|14|.|.|TRBJ2-7
TGCGCCAGCAGCTTGACGTCAGGGTCGCGCGAGCAGTACTTC
CASSLTSGSREQYF
>TRBV5-1|15|TRBD1|.|TRBJ2-3
TGCGCCAGCAGCTTACAGGGGGCAACACAGGATACGCAGTATTTT
CASSLQGATQDTQYF
>TRBV2|12|TRBD1|.|TRBJ2-5
TGTGCCAGCAGTGACAGGGGGGAGACCCAGTACTTC
CASSDRGETQYF
>TRBV6-1|17|TRBD1|.|TRBJ1-4
TGTGCCAGCAGTGAAGGGACAGGGGGCTTTCAGTTTGAAAAACTGTTTTTT
CASSEGTGGFQFEKLFF
>TRBV27|15|.|.|TRBJ2-7
TGTGCCAGCACCCAAAGGGCGGACCCGTTCGCCGAGCAGTACTTC
CASTQRADPFAEQYF
>TRBV19|15|.|.|TRBJ2-7
TGTGCCAGTAGTATCTCCGGTACAGGAGTCTACGAGCAGTACTTC
CASSISGTGVYEQYF
>TRBV4-1|14|.|.|TRBJ1-5
TGCGCCAGCAGCTCGCCGGGACGAAATCAGCCCCAGCATTTT
CASSSPGRNQPQHF
>TRBV6-5|11|.|.|TRBJ2-1
TGTGCCAGCAGTTACTCGAATGAGCAGTTCTTC
CASSYSNEQFF
>TRBV15|13|TRBD1|.|TRBJ2-5
TGTGCCACCACCACCAGGGGGCTGAAGACCCAGTACTTC
CATTTRGLKTQYF
>TRBV18|15|TRBD1|.|TRBJ2-2
TGTGCCAGCTCACAGGAACAGGGGGCGATCGGGGAGCTGTTTTTT
CASSQEQGAIGELFF
>TRBV28|11|.|few|TRBJ1-1
TGTGCCAGCAGTACGAACACTGAAGCTTTCTTT
CASSTNTEAFF
>TRBV14|14|TRBD2|.|TRBJ2-7
TGTGCCAGCAGCCCCGATAGCGGGAGCCACGAGCAGTACTTC
CASSPDSGSHEQYF
>TRBV5-1|15|TRBD2|.|TRBJ2-7
TGCGCCAGCAGCTTGACTAGCGGACCCTCCTACGAGCAGTACTTC
CASSLTSGPSYEQYF
>TRBV5-1|15|.|.|TRBJ2-1
TGCGCCAGCAGCTCTCTCGCGAACAGCTACAATGAGCAGTTCTTC
CASSSLANSYNEQFF
>TRBV18|15|TRBD1|.|TRBJ2-7
TGTGCCAGCTCACCAAGAGGGACAGGGGGGTACGAGCAGTACTTC
CASSPRGTGGYEQYF
>TRBV6-6|15|.|.|TRBJ1-5
TGTGCCAGCAGTTACTCGCCAGCCGACAATCAGCCCCAGCATTTT
CASSYSPADNQPQHF
>TRBV7-6|15|.|.|TRBJ2-1
TGTGCCAGCAGCTTGAAAGCAGAACTCTACAATGAGCAGTTCTTC
CASSLKAELYNEQFF
>TRBV9|15|.|once|TRBJ2-2
TGTGCCAGCAGCGCCGAATTATCGAACACCGGGGAGCTGTTTTTT
CASSAELSNTGELFF
>TRBV4-1|21|.|.|TRBJ2-1
TGCGCCAGCAGCCAAGATGGCAGTGGACTATCCCGCCCCTTACATTACAATGAGCAGTTCTTC
CASSQDGSGLSRPLHYNEQFF
>TRBV7-6|14|.|few|TRBJ1-1
TGTGCCAGCAGCTTACGGACCTTGAACACTGAAGCTTTCTTT
CASSLRTLNTEAFF
>TRBV19|14|.|.|TRBJ2-5
TGTGCCAGTAGTTTGGTTGCAGGGCGGGAGACCCAGTACTTC
CASSLVAGRETQYF
>TRBV6-1|14|.|.|TRBJ1-1
TGTGCCAGCAGCGTCGACCTCAGGAACACTGAAGCTTTCTTT
CASSVDLRNTEAFF
>TRBV7-9|13|.|.|TRBJ1-2
TGTGCCAGCAGCGGCAGGCCTACATATGGCTACACCTTC
CASSGRPTYGYTF